What follows describes a single TCR beta chain. These data come from a study of blood T cell repertoires in COVID-19. The wider study: Sites in the United States, Italy and Spain provided acute and convalescent COVID-19 samples.

The V end lost 4 bases, the J end lost 12 bases, and 16 bases lay between the germline ends. Germline assignment: CDR1 SGHDN and CDR2 FVKESK. This CDR3 comprises 14 residues. Residents of about two dozen US areas, aged about 18 to 95 years, made up the participants. Assay used: immunoSEQ multiplex PCR; TCRdb lists only in-frame clones, some missing. The table has 200,000 to 250,000 clones, about four fifths seen once. V usage is TRBV14 and J usage is TRBJ1-6; D is uncertain. Source material: PBMCs or T cells enriched from blood (not recorded which). The source of this sequence is a woman between 50 and 59 years old who had been exposed to COVID-19. The CDR3 region is CASSLRSGEGPLHF. CDR3 bases: TGTGCCAGCAGCCTCAGGAGCGGAGAGGGACCCCTCCACTTT.